This entry describes one TCR beta chain. This clonotype has a handful of counts. The antigen it binds to is not known. The CDR3 does not end in the conserved phenylalanine or tryptophan, so this is likely a read error. The length of the CDR3 is 14 amino acids, counting both ends. Only the CDR3 region is kept as DNA, spanning 42 bases read in frame from base 1. CDR1 and CDR2 (SGHNT, YYREEE) derive from the germline V gene (reference sequence). Receptor libraries were prepared by multiplex PCR. Instrument used: Illumina HiSeq 2500. Following protocols modified from ARM-PCR, the researchers constructed TCRbeta libraries through three rounds of nested PCR with primers (Table S4). Before sequencing, PCR products of 200-500 bp were excised from the gel and purified with the QIAquick gel extraction kit. In the original analysis: Reads were cleaned with Trimmomatic, merged with FLASH into complete CDR3 sequences, and assigned to V(D)J germline segments with MiTCR. Clonal diversity was computed as the inverse Simpson's index with VDJtools. In-frame sequences lacking a premature stop codon were counted as productive reads. TCRdb reanalyzed the raw reads on its own, using fastp at Q25 for trimming and MiXCR for clone calling, and kept in-frame beta chains. When rows share a CDR3 protein, they turn into one entry using the most common DNA and genes. These V and J calls originate from TCRdb's pipeline instead of the authors' own analysis. The sample records roughly 67,000 distinct CDR3 sequences, approximately 73% of which are singletons. 40% to 55% of the sample goes to the ten largest clones.

The record originates from a study of tumor and adjacent non-tumor tissue in lung cancer (dated by TCRdb to between 2018 and 2020). About the investigation overall: Of the cohort, around 12 patients had adenocarcinoma, 2 had squamous cell carcinoma and 1 had small cell lung cancer. In total, sequencing yielded 95 million to 150 million productive TCRbeta reads, which works out to an average of roughly 4.2 million reads per sample. TCRbeta CDR3 sequencing was performed on a few dozen paired specimens, with one tumor sample and one normal lung sample collected per patient. The roughly 15 patients were aged roughly 31 to 80 years, included around ten men and 5 women, and had TNM stage I to III disease. Using bulk TCRbeta repertoires from 15 lung cancer patients, the study set lung tumor tissue side by side with matched distant non-tumor lung tissue. The study at large found these results: Younger patients had significantly higher TCR diversity, and higher tumor TCR diversity was associated with shorter overall and disease-free survival. Peripheral blood was not sequenced, so blood TCRbeta repertoires were not examined in the lung cancer patients of the study. Significantly higher TCR diversity (inverse Simpson) was observed in tumor tissue than in normal lung tissue (around 450 vs 160, P = 0.0075, Mann-Whitney U test). With only about 14 patients in the cohort, the authors noted that larger samples and more detailed clinical data are needed. Neither the sequencing platform nor unique molecular identifiers are named or mentioned anywhere in the methods. The top 100 clones made up a significantly larger cumulative share of the repertoire in normal lung than in tumor tissue.

RNA was extracted from bulk unsorted tissue and checked for quality with a NanoDrop ND-1000 and an Agilent 2100. The normal lung samples consisted of distant non-tumor tissue collected more than 3 cm from the tumor edge. All donors had newly diagnosed lung cancer, had not received prior chemotherapy, and were admitted for thoracic surgery in China between August and November 2014. The study excluded patients who had received radiotherapy or chemotherapy before or who had another cancer at the same time. Pieces of surgical tissue measuring roughly 1-2.3 cm3 were kept in RNAlater solution and stored at -80 degrees C until use.

The V and J segments used are TRBV5-4 and TRBJ1-2; no D gene is confidently identified. The TCR sequence derives from a man aged 55 to 69 with non-small cell lung cancer. Sample: distant non-tumor lung tissue. This receptor has the CDR3 CAIRHDRSNYGYTI. The DNA sequence is given as TGTGCCATAAGGCACGACCGGTCTAATTATGGCTACACCATC.